A selection of T cell receptor beta chains follows, all from one sample in a study of shared T cell receptors in the human thymus. TCRdb's table, derived via immunoSEQ multiplex PCR, lists solely in-frame clones and lacks some. The table lists around 730,000 clones, roughly 88% of them singletons, with approximately 0.01% in the top ten. This sample also appeared in a second study, on human thymus T cells.

Sample: thymocytes. Receptor source: a girl under three years old with a congenital heart defect. Both conserved end residues are part of each CDR3. A D gene is named only where the DNA matches it firmly. Not all rows give a size; the values are once, few, many and, for expanded clones, a class.

V,J,length,D,size,DNA,CDR3
TRBV28,TRBJ1-2,15,-,once,TGTGCCAGCAGTTTATCTCCTCCGGCTAACTATGGCTACACCTTC,CASSLSPPANYGYTF
TRBV6-1,TRBJ2-3,15,TRBD1,-,TGTGCCAGTTCCCCCCGGGACAGAACTAGGGATACGCAGTATTTT,CASSPRDRTRDTQYF
TRBV9,TRBJ1-4,15,TRBD1,-,TGTGCCAGCAGCTTAGGGGGGACAGGGGATGAAAAACTGTTTTTT,CASSLGGTGDEKLFF
TRBV19,TRBJ1-2,14,TRBD1,-,TGTGCCAGTAGTATAGACAGGGGGCAGGATGGCTACACCTTC,CASSIDRGQDGYTF
TRBV2,TRBJ1-2,19,TRBD1,-,TGTGCCAGCAGGCCGGAGTATGGACAGGGAGACTATGTGAACTATGGCTACACCTTC,CASRPEYGQGDYVNYGYTF
TRBV5-1,TRBJ1-1,18,TRBD1,-,TGCGCCAGCAGCTTTCGAGGCGGGACAGGGGGCCGTTACACTGAAGCTTTCTTT,CASSFRGGTGGRYTEAFF
TRBV6-1,TRBJ1-5,14,TRBD1,few,TGTGCCAGCAGAGACACAGGGGGAGGACAGCCCCAGCATTTT,CASRDTGGGQPQHF
TRBV29-1,TRBJ1-5,13,-,once,TGCAGCGTCCGCCGGGACATAAATCAGCCCCAGCATTTT,CSVRRDINQPQHF
TRBV4-3,TRBJ1-3,18,TRBD1,-,TGCGCCAGCAGCCTTTCGTCAAACAGGGGGTCCTCTGGAAACACCATATATTTT,CASSLSSNRGSSGNTIYF
TRBV11-2,TRBJ2-3,16,TRBD2,-,TGTGCCAGCAGCCCCTTCGGGGGACTAGCCACAGATACGCAGTATTTT,CASSPFGGLATDTQYF
TRBV28,TRBJ2-6,15,-,-,TGTGCCAGCAGTTGCAGGGTTTCGGGGGCCAACGTCCTGACTTTC,CASSCRVSGANVLTF
TRBV6-1,TRBJ1-2,14,-,-,TGTGCCAGCAGTGAACAGGACAACCCCTATGGCTACACCTTC,CASSEQDNPYGYTF
TRBV13,TRBJ1-3,17,TRBD1,-,TGTGCCAGCAGCTCCTGGGACAGGACCATTCCCGGGAACACCATATATTTT,CASSSWDRTIPGNTIYF
TRBV27,TRBJ1-6,16,-,-,TGTGCCAGCAGTTTACGACGGCGGCCAAAAGATTCACCCCTCCACTTT,CASSLRRRPKDSPLHF
TRBV2,TRBJ1-5,14,TRBD1,-,TGTGCCAGCAGTACAGGGGATAGCAATCAGCCCCAGCATTTT,CASSTGDSNQPQHF
TRBV5-5,TRBJ1-2,20,TRBD1,-,TGTGCCAGCAGCTTGGGGCCCCCCCGGGGTAGGACAGGGTTTAACTATGGCTACACCTTC,CASSLGPPRGRTGFNYGYTF
TRBV19,TRBJ1-2,14,TRBD1,-,TGTGCCAGTATCGCCGGGGCAGGGGGCAGAGGCTACACCTTC,CASIAGAGGRGYTF
TRBV28,TRBJ2-2,18,TRBD1,-,TGTGCCAGCAGTCCAGGGGCCCGGGACAGGGGGCTCCCCGGGGAGCTGTTTTTT,CASSPGARDRGLPGELFF
TRBV2,TRBJ1-3,14,-,-,TGTGCCAGCAGTCTCCGGGGGGCTGGAAACACCATATATTTT,CASSLRGAGNTIYF
TRBV6-1,TRBJ2-1,17,-,-,TGTGCCAGCAGTGAAGCCAGGCACCCTTCATCCCACAATGAGCAGTTCTTC,CASSEARHPSSHNEQFF
TRBV5-1,TRBJ1-2,16,-,-,TGCGCCAGCAGCTTGGAGAGCAGGGTGGAGAACTATGGCTACACCTTC,CASSLESRVENYGYTF
TRBV27,TRBJ2-7,14,-,-,TGTGCCAGCAGTTTTCCCGACAGGACCTACGAGCAGTACTTC,CASSFPDRTYEQYF
TRBV6-1,TRBJ1-6,18,-,-,TGTGCCAGCAGTGAACAGGTACCCACGACAGAAAGTAATTCACCCCTCCACTTT,CASSEQVPTTESNSPLHF
TRBV6-4,TRBJ2-1,19,TRBD2,once,TGTGCCAGCAGTGACCAACCTTTGAATACTAGCGGGGGGCTACATGAGCAGTTCTTC,CASSDQPLNTSGGLHEQFF
TRBV9,TRBJ1-4,14,-,-,TGTGCCAGCAGCGTAGGGCCCCGGGGGGAAAAACTGTTTTTT,CASSVGPRGEKLFF
TRBV2,TRBJ1-4,15,TRBD1,-,TGTGCCAGCAGACGTCGACAGGGTCTAGATGAAAAACTGTTTTTT,CASRRRQGLDEKLFF
TRBV5-1,TRBJ1-1,15,-,-,TGCGCCAGCAGCCCCGGGGAGATAGAAGGCACTGAAGCTTTCTTT,CASSPGEIEGTEAFF
TRBV12-5,TRBJ1-6,15,TRBD1,-,TGTGCTAGTGGTCACGGACAGGAACATAATTCACCCCTCCACTTT,CASGHGQEHNSPLHF
TRBV7-6,TRBJ2-5,18,TRBD2,-,TGTGCCAGCAGCCCCCGGGTGCTAGCGGGGGGACCACAAGAGACCCAGTACTTC,CASSPRVLAGGPQETQYF
TRBV6-6,TRBJ2-7,15,TRBD1,-,TGTGCCAGCACTCCATCAGGGACAGGGGGCGGCGAGCAGTACTTC,CASTPSGTGGGEQYF
TRBV19,TRBJ1-6,14,-,-,TGTGCCAGTAGTATATCAGGGCCCAATTCACCCCTCCACTTT,CASSISGPNSPLHF
TRBV19,TRBJ2-4,13,-,-,TGTGCCAGTAGTATCTCGGACTACGACATTCAGTACTTC,CASSISDYDIQYF
TRBV5-4,TRBJ2-5,14,TRBD1,-,TGTGCCAGCAGCTTAGCTCAGGGGGAAGAGACCCAGTACTTC,CASSLAQGEETQYF
TRBV5-6,TRBJ1-1,12,-,-,TGTGCCAGCAGCCCCCAGAACACTGAAGCTTTCTTT,CASSPQNTEAFF